The source of this TCR beta chain is a study of T cell responses to AZD1222 COVID-19 vaccine. To note about this clone: The antigen is not known.

Study results and caveats: Donors, mostly white British, included more females; clonal diversity was possibly underestimated. In all cases, repertoires were sampled only after the peak T cell response. Nearly half of spike-specific TCRs reportedly go after variant regions that carry no mutations.

The ends were cut back, 1 base at V and 8 bases at J, with 12 bases in the middle. Germline CDR1 reads KGHSH; CDR2 reads LQKENI. The CDR3 runs 15 residues. Profiled with immunoSEQ multiplex PCR; TCRdb holds only in-frame clones, not every one. Altogether more than 150,000 clones are present, around nine tenths being singletons, with the ten largest covering roughly 1.9%. V gene TRBV18 combines with J gene TRBJ1-6; D gene unclear. The specimen was peripheral blood, collected 28 days after the second AZD1222 dose. This clonotype was obtained from an adult who received the AZD1222 COVID-19 vaccine. The CDR3 bases are TGTGCCAGCTCACCACTTGACGTTAAGGATTCACCCCTCCACTTT. Translation: CASSPLDVKDSPLHF.